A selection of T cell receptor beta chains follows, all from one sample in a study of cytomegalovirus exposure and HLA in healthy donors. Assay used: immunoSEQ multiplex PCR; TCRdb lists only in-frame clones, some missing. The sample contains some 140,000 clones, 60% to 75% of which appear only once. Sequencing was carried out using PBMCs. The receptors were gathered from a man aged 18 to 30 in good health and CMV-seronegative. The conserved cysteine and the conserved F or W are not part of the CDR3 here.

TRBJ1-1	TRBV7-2	ASGKQQGTEAF
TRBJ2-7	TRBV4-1	ASSQDPASYEQY
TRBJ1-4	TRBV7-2	ASSSLQGATNEKLF
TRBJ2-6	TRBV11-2	ASSPQPTGTGNGANGLT
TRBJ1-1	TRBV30	AWSVNRYTEAF
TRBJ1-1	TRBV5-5	ASSPTPDRAGAF
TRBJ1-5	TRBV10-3	AISDRGYQPQH
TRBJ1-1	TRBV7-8	ASIRQGKNTEAF
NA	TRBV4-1	ASSQIEVWGVSSYEQY
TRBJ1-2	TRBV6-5	ASSTVQGVHGYT
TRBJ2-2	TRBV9	ASSKQNTGELF
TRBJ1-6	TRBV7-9	ASSLSYISPGQGYSPLH
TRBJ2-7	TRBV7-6	ASSLSGQGLYEQY
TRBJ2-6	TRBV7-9	ASSSIPPGQYSGANVLT
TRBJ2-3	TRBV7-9	ASSTRADTDTQY
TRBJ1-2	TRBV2	ASSETGGVYGYT
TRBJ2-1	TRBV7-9	SSTFSAQNEQF
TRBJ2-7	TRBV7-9	ASSSATAPTYEQY
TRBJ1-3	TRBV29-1	SARSLSGNTIY
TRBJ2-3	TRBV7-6	ASSLETSGGAGGTDTQY
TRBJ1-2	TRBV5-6	ASSFLDRDHYGYT
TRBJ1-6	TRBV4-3	ASSQDSYTVDNSPLH
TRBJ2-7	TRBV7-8	ASSSVRGLNGGEQY
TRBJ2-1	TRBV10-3	AISETKGSMSSYNEQF
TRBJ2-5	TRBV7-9	ASSLTGDGQETQY
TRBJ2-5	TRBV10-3	AISEPFTAVQETQY
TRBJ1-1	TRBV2	ASSGGGGWNTEAF
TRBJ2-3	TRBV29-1	SVVTSGGAKADTQY
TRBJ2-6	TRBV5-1	ASSLERGGSTGANGLT
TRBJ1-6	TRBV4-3	ASSQGQYATLH
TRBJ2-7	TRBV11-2	ASSLDITTATRPYEQY
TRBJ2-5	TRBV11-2	ASSTLAGTQY
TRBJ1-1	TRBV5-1	ASTGEAGTEAF
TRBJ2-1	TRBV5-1	ASSPAPEQASHGEQF
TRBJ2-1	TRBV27	ASRSGVGSYNEQF
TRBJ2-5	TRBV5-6	ASRLGQSPNSLKY
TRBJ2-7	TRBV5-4	ASSLGVSASYEQY
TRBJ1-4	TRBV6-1	ASSERGWGEEKLF
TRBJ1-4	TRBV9	ASSALGDWEKLF
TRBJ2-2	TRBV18	ASSFNHIQGSNTGELF
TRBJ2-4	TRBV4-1	ASSQAGLRGLAKNIQY
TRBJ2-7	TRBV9	ASSVARDRAVHEQY